These 16 T cell receptor beta chains were sequenced from one sample in a study of T cell responses to AZD1222 COVID-19 vaccine. Profiled with immunoSEQ multiplex PCR; TCRdb holds only in-frame clones, not every one. The data contain 130,000 or so clones, about 89% of them singletons. The sample here was peripheral blood, taken on day 0 of AZD1222 vaccination. The receptor source for this set is an adult in good health.

The chain joins TRBV18 to TRBJ2-7; 9 positions match TRBD2. Unmatched junction bases numbered 6, after V lost 3 bases and J lost 0 bases. Germline lookup yields CDR1 KGHSH and CDR2 LQKENI. CDR3 size: 16 residues. CDR3 protein: CASSPPGTSYSYEQYF. The CDR3 bases are TGTGCCAGCTCACCGCCCGGGACTAGCTACTCCTACGAGCAGTACTTC. The full variable domain, with the rest looked up from reference TRBV18 and TRBJ2-7, is NAGVMQNPRHLVRRRGQEARLRCSPMKGHSHVYWYRQLPEEGLKFMVYLQKENIIDESGMPKERFSAEFPKEGPSILRIQQVVRGDSAAYFCASSPPGTSYSYEQYFGPGTRLTVT.

The rearrangement uses TRBV7-9 and TRBJ1-2; D call uncertain. The CDR3 runs 14 residues. Trimming cost V 2 bases and J 1 base, with 8 bases left between them. CDR1 SEHNR and CDR2 FQNEAQ come from the germline V gene (reference sequence). The CDR3 sequence: CASSLLLVNYGYTF. CDR3 DNA sequence: TGTGCCAGCAGCTTATTGCTAGTTAACTATGGCTACACCTTC.

V is TRBV7-2 and J is TRBJ1-3, with D hard to call. The CDR3 totals 18 residues. Trimming took 5 bases from V and 2 from J, leaving 22 bases between them. Germline V CDR1 and CDR2: SGHTA, FQGNSA. Here the CDR3 DNA reads TGTGCCAGCAGCCGTCTTCCTGCGACGGACTCGACTGGAAACACCATATATTTT. Its translation: CASSRLPATDSTGNTIYF. The complete variable domain, with remaining parts taken from reference TRBV7-2 and TRBJ1-3, reads GAGVSQSPSNKVTEKGKDVELRCDPISGHTALYWYRQSLGQGLEFLIYFQGNSAPDKSGLPSDRFSAERTGGSVSTLTIQRTQQEDSAVYLCASSRLPATDSTGNTIYFGEGSWLTVV.

DNA of the CDR3: TGTGCCAGCAGCGTAGCGGCAGGGACGCGGGAGACCCAGTACTTC. This codes for CASSVAAGTRETQYF. The genes are TRBV9 and TRBJ2-5, with D perhaps assigned TRBD1 or TRBD2 (5 bases each). Trimming took 0 bases from V and 5 from J, leaving 14 bases between them. The CDR3 loop spans 15 amino acids. Per the germline V gene, CDR1 is SGDLS and CDR2 is YYNGEE.

This chain uses TRBV7-3 with TRBJ1-6; tentative D call: TRBD1 (5 bases). Per germline, CDR1 SGHTA and CDR2 FQGTGA. Trimming took off 4 bases at V and 11 bases at J, with 15 bases between the two ends. This CDR3 is built from 14 residues. The DNA for the CDR3 is TGTGCCAGCAGCTCCCACGCGGGGGGTCCACCCCTCCACTTT. This translates into CASSSHAGGPPLHF.

The chain is built from TRBV28 and TRBJ2-7; a possible D gene is TRBD1 (6 bases). This CDR3 is built from 14 residues. CDR1 and CDR2 (germline): MDHEN, SYDVKM. Trimming pared 3 bases from V and 2 bases from J, leaving 11 bases between. The CDR3 coding sequence is TGTGCCAGCAGTTTCGGAGAGGGGGCCTACGAGCAGTACTTC. This sequence encodes CASSFGEGAYEQYF.

The V call is TRBV5-5, the J call TRBJ1-1, with no clear D. The CDR3 spans 15 residues. CDR1 is SGHKS and CDR2 is YYEKEE in the germline V gene (reference sequence). Trimming left V 0 bases short and J 0 bases short, with 9 bases between. CDR3 region: CASSLARTVNTEAFF. CDR3 DNA: TGTGCCAGCAGCTTGGCCAGGACTGTGAACACTGAAGCTTTCTTT.

The V call is TRBV3-1 (or the pseudogene TRBV3-2), the J call TRBJ1-2; a possible D gene is TRBD1 (5 bases). From germline, CDR1 is LGHDT and CDR2 YNNKEL (reference sequence). The V end lost 1 base, the J end lost 8 bases, and 17 bases lay between the germline ends. The CDR3 totals 15 residues. As DNA, the CDR3 is TGTGCCAGCAGCCAAGGAACAGGAGCCCGGGGGGGCTACACCTTC. Translating gives CASSQGTGARGGYTF.

DNA for the CDR3: TGTGCCAGCAGTTCCTGGACGGAGAACACTGAAGCTTTCTTT. Protein: CASSSWTENTEAFF. This rearrangement joins TRBV6-5 to TRBJ1-1; D call uncertain. Germline V gene sequence: CDR1 MNHEY, CDR2 SVGAGI. V was pared by 4 bases and J by 1 base, with 10 bases between. This CDR3 has 14 residues.

This clone was picked up one time. The chain couples TRBV27 to TRBJ1-5; D ambiguous. The V end was cut by 0 bases, the J end by 1 base, with 7 bases between. The germline gives CDR1 MNHEY, CDR2 SMNVEV (reference sequence). This CDR3 contains 15 residues. In DNA form, the CDR3 reads TGTGCCAGCAGTTTATCGGTAGGGAGCAATCAGCCCCAGCATTTT. Residues: CASSLSVGSNQPQHF.

The V gene is TRBV9, the J gene TRBJ2-1; TRBD2 aligns across 9 bases. The ends lost 0 bases at V and 4 bases at J; junction bases unmatched: 5. This CDR3 has 16 amino acids. CDR1 is SGDLS, CDR2 YYNGEE, per germline. This CDR3 is CASSVDLLAGYNEQFF. DNA of the CDR3: TGTGCCAGCAGCGTAGATTTGCTAGCGGGGTACAATGAGCAGTTCTTC.

This chain links TRBV18 with TRBJ1-5; D remains unclear. V lost 3 bases to trimming and J lost 4 bases, with 7 bases between them. The CDR3 is 13 residues long. Germline lookup yields CDR1 KGHSH and CDR2 LQKENI. This CDR3 is CASSPGKNQPQHF. CDR3 DNA sequence: TGTGCCAGCTCACCCGGCAAGAATCAGCCCCAGCATTTT. The variable domain in full, with the rest retrieved from reference TRBV18 and TRBJ1-5, is NAGVMQNPRHLVRRRGQEARLRCSPMKGHSHVYWYRQLPEEGLKFMVYLQKENIIDESGMPKERFSAEFPKEGPSILRIQQVVRGDSAAYFCASSPGKNQPQHFGDGTRLSIL.

The chain has TRBV6-2 or TRBV6-3 and TRBJ2-5, with D uncertain. From germline, CDR1 is MNHEY and CDR2 SVGEGT. CDR3 size: 11 residues. Trimming pared 5 bases from V and 5 bases from J, leaving 6 bases between. CDR3 sequence reads: CASSGKETQYF. CDR3 in DNA: TGTGCCAGCAGTGGTAAGGAGACCCAGTACTTC.

The chain employs TRBV5-1 and TRBJ2-3, with 8 positions matching TRBD2. The CDR3 consists of 15 residues. The trim removed 4 bases at V and 1 base at J, leaving 5 bases unmatched. Looked up from germline, CDR1 is SGHRS and CDR2 is YFSETQ. The CDR3 DNA reads TGCGCCAGCAGCCATGAAGCGGGAGGCACAGATACGCAGTATTTT. Translating it yields CASSHEAGGTDTQYF.

The chain recombines TRBV7-9 with TRBJ1-1, with D hard to call. This CDR3 is built from 14 residues. V lost 5 bases to trimming and J lost 3 bases, with 13 bases between them. CDR1 and CDR2 from the germline V gene are SEHNR and FQNEAQ (reference sequence). CDR3 in DNA: TGTGCCAGCAGCCGCGGGAGGGAGGACACTGAAGCTTTCTTT. Its translation: CASSRGREDTEAFF.

This chain uses TRBV19 with TRBJ2-7; 10 nucleotides align to TRBD1. Germline lookup yields CDR1 LNHDA and CDR2 SQIVND (reference sequence). This CDR3 contains 17 residues. V dropped 4 bases and J dropped 1; count of bases not matched to a gene: 10. This chain's CDR3 is CASSTSWDRGISYEQYF. CDR3 DNA: TGTGCCAGTAGTACCTCGTGGGACAGGGGAATATCCTACGAGCAGTACTTC. Full variable domain (rest looked up from reference TRBV19 and TRBJ2-7): DGGITQSPKYLFRKEGQNVTLSCEQNLNHDAMYWYRQDPGQGLRLIYYSQIVNDFQKGDIAEGYSVSREKKESFPLTVTSAQKNPTAFYLCASSTSWDRGISYEQYFGPGTRLTVT.